These T cell receptor beta chains were read from a single sample in a study of blood T cell repertoires in COVID-19. Here immunoSEQ multiplex PCR was the method, and the copy in TCRdb shows in-frame clones only, minus some. In the table there are around 150,000 clones, approximately 84% of which are singletons. Sample: peripheral blood. The source of these receptors is a human donor in a cohort sampled during active COVID-19. Each CDR3 is given with its conserved first and last residue. A D gene is named only where the DNA matches it firmly. Size values are once, few and many counts, or a class for expanded clones, and some rows have none.

d_call j_call v_call clone_size cdr3_nt cdr3_aa
TRBD1 TRBJ2-7 TRBV30 NA TGTGCCTGGACTCCAATGGGGCAGGGGGTCTTTATCAGCTACGAGCAGTACTTC CAWTPMGQGVFISYEQYF
NA TRBJ1-4 TRBV6-5 NA TGTGCCAGCAGGACCGGGACACTAACTAATGAAAAACTGTTTTTT CASRTGTLTNEKLFF
NA TRBJ2-1 TRBV6-1 NA TGTGCCAGCAGTGAAGGGGGAAGGAGGGGGCAGTTCTTC CASSEGGRRGQFF
NA TRBJ2-3 TRBV9 NA TGTGCCAGCAGCGTAACTAGCACAGATACGCAGTATTTT CASSVTSTDTQYF
TRBD2 TRBJ2-1 TRBV6-1 NA TGTGCCAGCAGTGATATAAGCGGGGGGGCCGGGAGGTCCTACAATGAGCAGTTCTTC CASSDISGGAGRSYNEQFF
TRBD2 TRBJ2-2 TRBV19 NA TGTGCCAGTAGGGCTAGCGGGGGGGCGGACACCGGGGAGCTGTTTTTT CASRASGGADTGELFF
NA TRBJ1-2 TRBV7-2 few TGTGCCAGCAGCCTTAAAGGACAGAACTATGGCTACACCTTC CASSLKGQNYGYTF
NA TRBJ2-3 TRBV7-2 NA TGTGCCAGCAGCTTAGTACTAGAGCCAGATACGCAGTATTTT CASSLVLEPDTQYF
NA TRBJ2-5 TRBV7-2 few TGTGCCAGCAGCTTGGCGGGGAGTCAAGAGACCCAGTACTTC CASSLAGSQETQYF
NA TRBJ2-6 TRBV24-1 NA TGTGCCACCAGTGATTTTACAGGGAATGGGGCCAACGTCCTGACTTTC CATSDFTGNGANVLTF
NA TRBJ2-5 TRBV14 NA TGTGCCAGCAGCCAAGATTGGGGCGGTGATTCGACCCAGTACTTC CASSQDWGGDSTQYF
NA TRBJ2-2 TRBV7-6 NA TGTGCCAGCAGGAGGTCGACGAACACCGGGGAGCTGTTTTTT CASRRSTNTGELFF
TRBD2 TRBJ2-2 TRBV18 NA TGTGCCAGCTCACCACAGCGGGGGGGCCTCACCGGGGAGCTGTTTTTT CASSPQRGGLTGELFF
TRBD1 TRBJ2-7 TRBV30 NA TGTGCCTGGACCTCAGGGACAGGGGACGAGCAGTACTTC CAWTSGTGDEQYF
NA TRBJ2-6 TRBV14 NA TGTGCCAGCAGCCAAGGATCAGGGGTTGGGGCCAACGTCCTGACTTTC CASSQGSGVGANVLTF
NA TRBJ1-3 TRBV6-5 NA TGTGCCAGCAGTTCTTCCACAGGGATCTCTGGAAACACCATATATTTT CASSSSTGISGNTIYF
NA TRBJ2-3 TRBV28 NA TGTGCCAGCAGTTTACACGGACTCACAGATACGCAGTATTTT CASSLHGLTDTQYF
NA TRBJ2-2 TRBV5-1 NA TGCGCCAGCAGCAACGGGGGGCATACCGGGGAGCTGTTTTTT CASSNGGHTGELFF
TRBD1 TRBJ1-1 TRBV5-6 NA TGTGCCAGCAGCTTGGGGACAGGTGACGAAGCTTTCTTT CASSLGTGDEAFF
TRBD1 TRBJ1-1 TRBV28 NA TGTGCCAGCAGTCACTACGGGACAGGGGAGGGAGCTTTCTTT CASSHYGTGEGAFF
TRBD1 TRBJ2-2 TRBV6-5 NA TGTGCCAGCAGTCCCGGACAGGGTACCGGGGAGCTGTTTTTT CASSPGQGTGELFF
TRBD2 TRBJ2-1 TRBV10-3 NA TGTGCCATCAGCGGCGAGCGGGGATCCAATGAGCAGTTCTTC CAISGERGSNEQFF
TRBD1 TRBJ2-2 TRBV5-6 NA TGTGCCAGCAGCTTGGTTGACAGGGTGAACACCGGGGAGCTGTTTTTT CASSLVDRVNTGELFF
NA TRBJ2-5 TRBV19 NA TGTGCCAGTACCCCGGGTAGCGACCGCCAAGAGACCCAGTACTTC CASTPGSDRQETQYF
TRBD1 TRBJ2-5 TRBV6-2/TRBV6-3 few TGTGCCAGCAGTTACCCGATGGGGACAGATCAAGAGACCCAGTACTTC CASSYPMGTDQETQYF
TRBD1 TRBJ1-2 TRBV6-2/TRBV6-3 NA TGTGCCAGCAGTTGGGAACAGGGGGCGCGAGGTGGCTACACCTTC CASSWEQGARGGYTF
NA TRBJ1-2 TRBV29-1 once TGCAGCGTTGCGGGGGGGTATGGCTACACCTTC CSVAGGYGYTF
NA TRBJ2-1 TRBV5-1 NA TGCGCCAGCAGCCTTCCCCTGGTCTCTAGTTATGAGCAGTTCTTC CASSLPLVSSYEQFF